A single sample gave rise to the 30 T cell receptor beta chains below, sequenced in a study of blood T cell repertoires in COVID-19. Only in-frame clones appear in the TCRdb table, and some are missing; sequencing was by immunoSEQ multiplex PCR. There are 230,000 or so clones in the sample; 80% to 90% occur only once, and around 3.8% lies in the top ten. The sample consisted of PBMCs or T cells enriched from blood (not recorded which). The receptor set was obtained from a woman in her forties with acute COVID-19.

The genes are TRBV27 and TRBJ1-1; a possible D gene is TRBD1 (5 bases). The V and J ends lost 5 bases and 5 bases respectively, with 18 bases between them. The CDR3 has 15 residues. The V gene's germline CDR1 is MNHEY and CDR2 SMNVEV (reference sequence). In nucleotides, the CDR3 is TGTGCCAGCAGTGTCCTTCAGGGTAGACGGACTGAAGCTTTCTTT. This encodes CASSVLQGRRTEAFF.

The chain recombines TRBV4-2 with TRBJ1-3, with a possible D match to TRBD1 (5 bases). V lost 3 bases to trimming and J lost 1 base, with 10 bases between them. The germline V gene has CDR1 LGHNA and CDR2 YNFKEQ. CDR3 length equals 15 residues. CDR3 loop: CASSQETASGNTIYF. The CDR3 coding sequence is TGTGCCAGCAGCCAGGAGACAGCTTCTGGAAACACCATATATTTT.

The V call is TRBV15, the J call TRBJ1-4; possible D gene TRBD1, 6 bases. Germline CDR1 is LNHNV and CDR2 is YYDKDF (reference sequence). The V gene lost 2 bases and the J gene lost 5 bases, with 15 bases spanning the gap. This CDR3 region has 16 residues. CDR3 in amino acids: CATSRIKTGMNEKLFF. The DNA of the CDR3 is TGTGCCACCAGCAGAATTAAGACAGGCATGAATGAAAAACTGTTTTTT.

The chain employs TRBV6-1 and TRBJ1-5; maybe TRBD1 (5 bases). V lost 1 base and J 4 bases, leaving 11 bases between the germline ends. CDR1 and CDR2 (germline): MNHNS, SASEGT. This CDR3 is 15 amino acids long. The chain's CDR3 is CASSEGQGQNQPQHF. For the CDR3, the DNA is TGTGCCAGCAGTGAAGGGCAGGGCCAAAATCAGCCCCAGCATTTT.

The chain recombines TRBV14 with TRBJ2-5; 8 bases map to TRBD1. Germline V gives CDR1 SGHDN, CDR2 FVKESK. V trimming: 4 bases; J trimming: 5 bases; junction bases outside the gene matches: 9. The CDR3 has 15 amino acids. CDR3 sequence reads: CASSPRGPAWETQYF. CDR3 DNA sequence: TGTGCCAGCAGCCCCAGGGGGCCCGCTTGGGAGACCCAGTACTTC.

This chain links TRBV4-1 with TRBJ1-2; D call uncertain. Germline CDR1 and CDR2: MGHRA and YSYEKL. The CDR3 covers 14 residues. Deletions cut 2 bases from V and 4 bases from J, with 11 bases between. The CDR3 DNA reads as TGCGCCAGCAGCCAACCGGGAGCCCTCTATGGCTACACCTTC. Its translation: CASSQPGALYGYTF.

V is TRBV9 and J is TRBJ1-1; tentative D call: TRBD1 (5 bases). Trimming stripped 0 bases from V and 4 bases from J, with 13 bases between. The CDR3 is 15 residues long. From germline, CDR1 is SGDLS and CDR2 YYNGEE. The CDR3: CASSVVPGLSTEAFF. CDR3 coding DNA: TGTGCCAGCAGCGTAGTCCCAGGGTTGAGCACTGAAGCTTTCTTT.

The CDR3 is CASSETTGGNYGYTF. The CDR3 region has the DNA TGCGCCAGCAGCGAGACGACAGGCGGAAACTATGGCTACACCTTC. The rearrangement joins TRBV5-1 to TRBJ1-2; D possibly corresponds to TRBD1 (6 bases). This CDR3 spans 15 amino acids. Trimming took 4 bases from V and 2 from J, leaving 15 bases between them. In germline, CDR1 is SGHRS, CDR2 YFSETQ.

V and J are TRBV27 and TRBJ1-6, with D possibly matching TRBD1 (5 bases). CDR1 and CDR2 from the germline V gene are MNHEY and SMNVEV (reference sequence). The CDR3 consists of 15 residues. V lost 0 bases to trimming and J lost 7 bases, with 10 bases between them. The CDR3 nucleotides read TGTGCCAGCAGTTTATCCGACAGCCCCAATTCACCCCTCCACTTT. It codes for CASSLSDSPNSPLHF.

The rearrangement uses TRBV5-1 and TRBJ2-2, with 7 bases matching TRBD1. Trimming cost V 1 base and J 1 base; bases outside gene matches: 1. Germline V gene sequence: CDR1 SGHRS, CDR2 YFSETQ. The CDR3 has 15 amino acids. CDR3 sequence (DNA): TGCGCCAGCAGCTTGCGGACAGGGAACACCGGGGAGCTGTTTTTT. Its translation is CASSLRTGNTGELFF.

The chain couples TRBV5-6 to TRBJ1-6; possibly TRBD1 for D (6 bases). The V end was cut by 3 bases, the J end by 4 bases, with 11 bases between. CDR3 size: 15 residues. Germline values: CDR1 SGHDT, CDR2 YYEEEE. The CDR3 bases are TGTGCCAGCAGCTCCGGGACACCTTATAATTCACCCCTCCACTTT. Translated: CASSSGTPYNSPLHF.

This chain joins TRBV5-5 and TRBJ1-2, with TRBD1 matching 9 bases. The germline gives CDR1 SGHKS, CDR2 YYEKEE (reference sequence). Unmatched junction bases numbered 15, after V lost 4 bases and J lost 5 bases. This CDR3 region has 17 residues. CDR3 residues: CASSRLPSGQGEYGYTF. The CDR3 DNA is TGTGCCAGCAGCAGGCTACCCTCGGGACAGGGAGAATATGGCTACACCTTC.

This sequence joins TRBV25-1 and TRBJ1-2; D gene unclear. With 3 bases removed from V and 4 bases from J, the gap between germline ends came to 3 bases. Germline lookup yields CDR1 MGHDK and CDR2 SYGVNS. The CDR3 sequence is 11 residues long. The CDR3: CASSESYGYTF. DNA for the CDR3: TGTGCCAGCAGTGAGAGCTATGGCTACACCTTC.

The chain recombines TRBV24-1 with TRBJ2-2; weak D call: TRBD2 (6 bases). From germline, CDR1 is KGHDR and CDR2 SFDVKD. CDR3 size: 17 residues. Trimming removed 3 bases from V and 0 bases from J, with 13 bases in between. CDR3 in DNA: TGTGCCACCAGTGATCGGGGGACTCTCGCGAACACCGGGGAGCTGTTTTTT. Translation: CATSDRGTLANTGELFF.

The rearrangement links TRBV18 to TRBJ2-7; 7 nucleotides line up with TRBD1. V shed 6 bases and J 3 bases; nucleotides not matched to a gene: 8. Germline lookup yields CDR1 KGHSH and CDR2 LQKENI. The CDR3 spans 14 residues. CDR3 nucleotides: TGTGCCAGCTCTTACGGGACAGCCGGCTACGAGCAGTACTTC. Translation: CASSYGTAGYEQYF.

The gene calls are TRBV20-1 and TRBJ1-4; 8 bases agree with TRBD1. This CDR3 has 15 residues. The V and J ends lost 3 bases and 4 bases, in that order; junction bases with no gene match: 7. CDR1 and CDR2 (germline): DFQATT, SNEGSKA (reference sequence). The CDR3 here is CSASGQGNLNEKLFF. The CDR3 region has the DNA TGCAGTGCTAGTGGACAGGGAAACCTTAATGAAAAACTGTTTTTT.

This chain connects TRBV19 to TRBJ1-5; TRBD1 matches 8 bases. The V gene end was trimmed by 5 bases and the J gene end by 6 bases; junction bases not matched to a gene: 6. Germline V gene data show CDR1 as LNHDA and CDR2 as SQIVND (reference sequence). CDR3 length equals 14 residues. CDR3 sequence: CASSADREVQPQHF. The CDR3 coding sequence is TGTGCCAGTAGTGCGGACAGGGAGGTTCAGCCCCAGCATTTT.

CDR3 amino acids: CASSILDKYTDTQYF. The CDR3 DNA reads TGTGCCAGCAGTATCCTCGACAAATACACAGATACGCAGTATTTT. The rearrangement links TRBV27 to TRBJ2-3; no reliable D call. The CDR3 is 15 amino acids. V lost 5 bases, J lost 2 bases, and 14 bases lay in between. Germline V gene data show CDR1 as MNHEY and CDR2 as SMNVEV (reference sequence).

The rearrangement joins TRBV5-4 to TRBJ1-4; D might be TRBD1 (5 bases). V was pared by 10 bases and J by 3 bases, with 16 bases between. Germline CDR1 reads SGHNT; CDR2 reads YYREEE (reference sequence). CDR3 length: 14 amino acids. The CDR3 here is CAVGRGGANEKLFF. Written as DNA, the CDR3 is TGTGCCGTCGGACGCGGAGGGGCTAATGAAAAACTGTTTTTT.

The chain combines TRBV12-3 or TRBV12-4 with TRBJ1-1; D gene uncertain. The CDR3 length is 13 residues. V dropped 3 bases and J dropped 3 bases, with 8 bases sitting between them. The CDR3 sequence is CASSLISHTEAFF. The CDR3 coding sequence is TGTGCCAGCAGTTTGATTAGCCACACTGAAGCTTTCTTT.

This clone occurred a few times. The J gene is TRBJ1-2, the V gene TRBV7-9, with D tentatively TRBD1 (5 bases). Looked up from germline, CDR1 is SEHNR and CDR2 is FQNEAQ (reference sequence). The CDR3 covers 14 residues. Trimming cost V 5 bases and J 6 bases, with 16 bases left between them. The CDR3 protein is CASSLSEGGDGYTF. CDR3 nucleotides: TGTGCCAGCAGCCTCTCTGAAGGAGGGGATGGCTACACCTTC.

The chain links TRBV7-2 to TRBJ1-2; D remains ambiguous. The V gene's germline CDR1 is SGHTA and CDR2 FQGNSA. V was clipped by 5 bases and J by 7 bases, with 14 bases between them. The CDR3 consists of 13 residues. The DNA for the CDR3 is TGTGCCAGCAGCCCCCCGGGGTTGGGTGGCTACACCTTC. Translating gives CASSPPGLGGYTF.

The chain joins TRBV7-9 to TRBJ1-5; a weak D match, TRBD1 (6 bases). The V end lost 3 bases, the J end lost 3 bases, and 9 bases lay between the germline ends. This CDR3 has 14 amino acids. Germline V lookup: CDR1 SEHNR, CDR2 FQNEAQ (reference sequence). The CDR3, as DNA: TGTGCCAGCAGCTTGGACAGAACCAATCAGCCCCAGCATTTT. Translation: CASSLDRTNQPQHF.

The V gene is TRBV27, the J gene TRBJ1-2; 11 bases are shared with TRBD1. The V and J ends lost 3 bases and 7 bases, in that order; junction bases with no gene match: 7. This CDR3 has 15 amino acids. Germline V gene lookup returns CDR1 MNHEY and CDR2 SMNVEV (reference sequence). The CDR3 DNA sequence: TGTGCCAGCAGTTTTGGACAGGGGGCAGAAAGTGGCTACACCTTC. This gives the protein CASSFGQGAESGYTF.

The chain carries TRBV5-6 and TRBJ1-2; TRBD1 aligns across 7 bases. The CDR3 length is 15 residues. CDR1 and CDR2 from the germline V gene are SGHDT and YYEEEE. The trim removed 4 bases at V and 3 bases at J, leaving 9 bases unmatched. This CDR3 is CASSLDSGQYYGYTF. CDR3 nucleotide sequence: TGTGCCAGCAGCCTTGACTCGGGACAGTACTATGGCTACACCTTC.

The chain has TRBV7-2 and TRBJ1-2, with 11 bases lining up with TRBD1. The V and J ends lost 3 bases and 5 bases, in that order; junction bases with no gene match: 8. Per germline, CDR1 SGHTA and CDR2 FQGNSA. The CDR3 has 16 residues. The CDR3 DNA reads TGTGCCAGCAGCTTCCTCCGGACAGGGGGCTCATATGGCTACACCTTC. Its translation is CASSFLRTGGSYGYTF.

This clone turned up a few times. The rearrangement uses TRBV12-3 or TRBV12-4 and TRBJ2-7; D perhaps matches TRBD2 (5 bases). The CDR3 totals 13 residues. Trimming left V 5 bases short and J 3 bases short, with 11 bases between. CDR3 coding DNA: TGTGCCAGCAGTCTAATCCGGGACTACGAGCAGTACTTC. It encodes CASSLIRDYEQYF.

This clone has a single count. The V gene is TRBV18, the J gene TRBJ2-3, with TRBD2 as a possible D gene (6 bases). The germline V gene has CDR1 KGHSH and CDR2 LQKENI. CDR3 length: 15 amino acids. V gave up 1 base and J gave up 3 bases, with 11 bases separating them. CDR3 sequence (DNA): TGTGCCAGCTCACCACGCCCAGCGGGTACAGATACGCAGTATTTT. Protein: CASSPRPAGTDTQYF.

V and J are TRBV6-2 or TRBV6-3 and TRBJ2-5; 8 nucleotides line up with TRBD1. In germline, CDR1 is MNHEY, CDR2 SVGEGT. This CDR3 contains 15 residues. Losses at the gene ends were 6 bases for V and 1 base for J; bases not matched to a gene: 7. The CDR3 bases are TGTGCCAGCAGCAGAGGACAGGGAATCCAAGAGACCCAGTACTTC. Amino acid sequence: CASSRGQGIQETQYF.

This clone was seen more than once but under ten times. This chain links TRBV5-6 with TRBJ1-2, with TRBD1 identical over 7 bases. This CDR3 contains 16 residues. Trimming cost V 0 bases and J 4 bases; bases outside gene matches: 9. Germline-derived CDR1 and CDR2 are SGHDT and YYEEEE. Written as DNA, the CDR3 is TGTGCCAGCAGCTTGGCGGGGGACAGAGCCTTCTATGGCTACACCTTC. Encoded protein: CASSLAGDRAFYGYTF.